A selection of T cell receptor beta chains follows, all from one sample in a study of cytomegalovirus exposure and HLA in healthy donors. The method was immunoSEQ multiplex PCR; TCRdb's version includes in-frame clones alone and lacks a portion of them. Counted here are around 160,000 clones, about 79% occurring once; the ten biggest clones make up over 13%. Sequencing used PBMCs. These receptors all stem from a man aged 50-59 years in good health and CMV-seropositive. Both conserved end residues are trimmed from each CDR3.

ASSFRNTGELF TRBJ2-2 TRBV28
ASSSRTGVTYEQY TRBJ2-7 TRBV7-2
ASSLLGGASGNEQF TRBJ2-1 TRBV27
ASRETGVAKNIQY TRBJ2-4 TRBV7-2
ASSPTGGDEQF TRBJ2-1 TRBV6-6
ASSQDPGGGVLETQY TRBJ2-5 TRBV4-1
ASSGQHNSPLH TRBJ1-6 TRBV10-1
ASKRGKETQY TRBJ2-5 TRBV7-2
ASSQGQFVNSPLH TRBJ1-6 TRBV4-3
ASSPQVRSTDTQY TRBJ2-3 TRBV4-1
ASSTRGTSNYGYT TRBJ1-2 TRBV4-2
ASNSGQGRRETQY TRBJ2-5 TRBV6-5
ASRSDRGRRNQPQH TRBJ1-5 TRBV19
ASSLTGFGEAF TRBJ1-1 TRBV7-8
AGRTGGAYEQY TRBJ2-7 TRBV2
ASDPTGYNQPQH TRBJ1-5 TRBV19
ASSLGAGPNEKLF TRBJ1-4 TRBV7-2
ASSLGGAYNSPLH TRBJ1-6 TRBV5-1
ASSEDRVSGETQY TRBJ2-5 TRBV6-1
ASSQDTRVSNTIY TRBJ1-3 TRBV4-3
ASSTGTGAWKTEAF TRBJ1-1 TRBV5-8
ASSPGGVYNEQF TRBJ2-1 TRBV7-6
ASSLAAVGQETQY TRBJ2-5 TRBV28
SVLSGGSTDTQY TRBJ2-3 TRBV29-1
ASLGGQNKLPGNTIY TRBJ1-3 TRBV2
ASSLAGARQQETQY TRBJ2-5 TRBV7-9
ASNLSNQPQH TRBJ1-5 TRBV19
ASSGLAGGYNEQF TRBJ2-1 TRBV10-1
ASTSNGGRTPNQPQH TRBJ1-5 TRBV19
ASSQGERGPPRSYEQY TRBJ2-7 TRBV4-2
ASSVGGQGPNQPQH TRBJ1-5 TRBV9
ASSLWEREKLF TRBJ1-4 TRBV5-1
ASSPWSGGAETQY TRBJ2-5 TRBV27
ASSLEMRTAYNEQF TRBJ2-1 TRBV11-2
ASSLETGRGAF TRBJ1-1 TRBV5-4
ASWYDREAF TRBJ1-1 TRBV2
ASSPGLPLDGYT TRBJ1-2 TRBV5-1
ASRSTGTGKETQY TRBJ2-5 TRBV25-1
ASRKQVTSTDTQY TRBJ2-3 TRBV19
ASTTGGGNSPLH TRBJ1-6 TRBV14
ASRYSGAGELF TRBJ2-2 TRBV4-1
ASSGYQGHFYPYEQY TRBJ2-7 TRBV6-4
ASRFPDSWDEYYGYT TRBJ1-2 TRBV7-2
ASGIAGGRNEQF TRBJ2-1 TRBV12-5
ASSLTQVAGYGYT TRBJ1-2 TRBV5-1
ASSLAGVVGNTIY TRBJ1-3 TRBV5-6
ASSDRGPGELF TRBJ2-2 TRBV27
AIRGDSIYGYT TRBJ1-2 TRBV10-3
ASTVGDSAHQPQH TRBJ1-5 TRBV28
ASSLVGTGPLANTGELF TRBJ2-2 TRBV5-1
ASSFSPTEAF TRBJ1-1 TRBV5-6
ASSPASGFAEQF TRBJ2-1 TRBV7-3
ATRETGTYGYT TRBJ1-2 TRBV15
ASSPWSGTGELF TRBJ2-2 TRBV6-5
ASSPYTGELF TRBJ2-2 TRBV11-3
ASSSSGGMNTGELF TRBJ2-2 TRBV5-1
ASSLVRLAGATGELF TRBJ2-2 TRBV7-2